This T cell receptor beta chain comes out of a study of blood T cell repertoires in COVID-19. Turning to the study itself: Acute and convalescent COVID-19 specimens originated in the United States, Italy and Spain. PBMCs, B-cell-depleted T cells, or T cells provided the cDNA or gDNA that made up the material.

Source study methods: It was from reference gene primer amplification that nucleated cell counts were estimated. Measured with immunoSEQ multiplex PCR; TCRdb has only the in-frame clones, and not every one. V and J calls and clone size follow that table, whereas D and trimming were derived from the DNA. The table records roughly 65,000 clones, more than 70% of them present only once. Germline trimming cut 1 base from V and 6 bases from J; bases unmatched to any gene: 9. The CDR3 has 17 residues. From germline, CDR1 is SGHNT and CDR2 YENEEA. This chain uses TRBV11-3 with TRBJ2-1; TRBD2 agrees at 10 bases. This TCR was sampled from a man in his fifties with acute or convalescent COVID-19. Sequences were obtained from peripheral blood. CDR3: CASSLGERGGRSNEQFF. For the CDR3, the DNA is TGTGCCAGCAGCTTAGGAGAGCGGGGGGGCCGAAGCAATGAGCAGTTCTTC.